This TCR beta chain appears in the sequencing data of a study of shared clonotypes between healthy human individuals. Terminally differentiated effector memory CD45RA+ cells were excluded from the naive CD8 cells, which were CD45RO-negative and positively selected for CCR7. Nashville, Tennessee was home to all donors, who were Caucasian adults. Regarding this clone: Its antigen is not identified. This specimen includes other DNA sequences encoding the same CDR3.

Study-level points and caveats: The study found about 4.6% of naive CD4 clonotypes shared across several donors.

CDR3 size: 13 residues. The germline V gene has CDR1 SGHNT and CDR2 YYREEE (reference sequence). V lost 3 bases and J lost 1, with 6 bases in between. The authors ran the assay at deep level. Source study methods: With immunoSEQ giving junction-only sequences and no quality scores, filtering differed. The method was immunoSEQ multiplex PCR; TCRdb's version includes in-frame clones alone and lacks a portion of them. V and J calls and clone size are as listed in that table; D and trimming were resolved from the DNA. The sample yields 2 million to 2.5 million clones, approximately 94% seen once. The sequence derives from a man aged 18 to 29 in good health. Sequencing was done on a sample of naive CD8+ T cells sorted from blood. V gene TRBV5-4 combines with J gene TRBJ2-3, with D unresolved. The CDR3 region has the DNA TGTGCCAGCAGCTCGCTGGGCACAGATACGCAGTATTTT. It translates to CASSSLGTDTQYF.